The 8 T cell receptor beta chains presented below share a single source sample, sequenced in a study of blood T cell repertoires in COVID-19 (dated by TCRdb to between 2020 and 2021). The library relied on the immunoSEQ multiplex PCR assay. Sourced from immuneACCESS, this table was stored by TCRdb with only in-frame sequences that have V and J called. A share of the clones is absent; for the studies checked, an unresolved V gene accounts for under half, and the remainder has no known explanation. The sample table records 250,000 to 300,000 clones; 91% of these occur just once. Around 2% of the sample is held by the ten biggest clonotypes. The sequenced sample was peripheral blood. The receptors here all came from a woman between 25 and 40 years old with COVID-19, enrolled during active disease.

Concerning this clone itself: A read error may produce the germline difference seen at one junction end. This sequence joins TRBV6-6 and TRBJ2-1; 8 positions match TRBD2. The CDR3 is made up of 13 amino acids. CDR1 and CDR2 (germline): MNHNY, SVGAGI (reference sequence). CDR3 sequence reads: CASSYPSERERFF. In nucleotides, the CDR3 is TGTGCCAGCAGTTACCCCTCAGAGCGGGAGCGGTTCTTC.

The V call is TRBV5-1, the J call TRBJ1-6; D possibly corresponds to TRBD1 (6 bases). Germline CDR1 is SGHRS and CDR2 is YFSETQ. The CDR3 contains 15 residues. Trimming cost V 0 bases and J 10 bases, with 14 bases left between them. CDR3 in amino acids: CASSLEDSVKSPLHF. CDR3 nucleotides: TGCGCCAGCAGCTTGGAGGACAGTGTTAAGTCACCCCTCCACTTT.

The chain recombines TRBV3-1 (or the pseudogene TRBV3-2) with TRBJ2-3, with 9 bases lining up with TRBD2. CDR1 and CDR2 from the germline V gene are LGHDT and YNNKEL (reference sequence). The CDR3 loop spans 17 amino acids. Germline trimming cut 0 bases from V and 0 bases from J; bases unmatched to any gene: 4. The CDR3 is CASSQESSGRSTDTQYF. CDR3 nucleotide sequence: TGTGCCAGCAGCCAAGAGTCCAGCGGGAGGAGCACAGATACGCAGTATTTT.

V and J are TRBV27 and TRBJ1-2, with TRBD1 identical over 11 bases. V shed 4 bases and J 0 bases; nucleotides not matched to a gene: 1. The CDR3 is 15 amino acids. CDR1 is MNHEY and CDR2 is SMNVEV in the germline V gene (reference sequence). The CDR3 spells CASSWTGGSNYGYTF. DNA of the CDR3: TGTGCCAGCAGTTGGACAGGGGGCTCTAACTATGGCTACACCTTC.

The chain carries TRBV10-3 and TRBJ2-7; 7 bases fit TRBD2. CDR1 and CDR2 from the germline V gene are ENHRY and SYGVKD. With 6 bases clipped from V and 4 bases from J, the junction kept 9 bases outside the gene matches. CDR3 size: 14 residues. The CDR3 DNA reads TGTGCCATCAGGGCAGGGTCTAGCGGATACGAGCAGTACTTC. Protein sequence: CAIRAGSSGYEQYF.

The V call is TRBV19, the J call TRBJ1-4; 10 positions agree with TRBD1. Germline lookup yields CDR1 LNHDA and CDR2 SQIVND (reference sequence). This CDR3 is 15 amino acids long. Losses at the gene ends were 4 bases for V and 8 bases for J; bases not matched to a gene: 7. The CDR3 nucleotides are TGTGCCAGTAGTACCCGGACAGGGGGAAACGAAAAACTGTTTTTT. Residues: CASSTRTGGNEKLFF. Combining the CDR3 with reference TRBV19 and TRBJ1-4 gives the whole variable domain DGGITQSPKYLFRKEGQNVTLSCEQNLNHDAMYWYRQDPGQGLRLIYYSQIVNDFQKGDIAEGYSVSREKKESFPLTVTSAQKNPTAFYLCASSTRTGGNEKLFFGSGTQLSVL.

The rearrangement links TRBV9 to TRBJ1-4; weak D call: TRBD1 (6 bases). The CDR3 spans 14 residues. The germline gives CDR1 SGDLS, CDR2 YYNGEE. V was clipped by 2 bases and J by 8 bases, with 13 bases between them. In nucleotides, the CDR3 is TGTGCCAGCAGCGTCGGGCAAACAGGGGAAAAACTGTTTTTT. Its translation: CASSVGQTGEKLFF.

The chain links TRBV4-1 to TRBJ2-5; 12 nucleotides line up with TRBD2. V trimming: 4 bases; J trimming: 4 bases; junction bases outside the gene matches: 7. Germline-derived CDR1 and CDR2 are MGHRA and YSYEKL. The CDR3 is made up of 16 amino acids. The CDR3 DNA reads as TGCGCCAGCAGCCCGACTAGCGGGAGAACGGGAGAGACCCAGTACTTC. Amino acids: CASSPTSGRTGETQYF.